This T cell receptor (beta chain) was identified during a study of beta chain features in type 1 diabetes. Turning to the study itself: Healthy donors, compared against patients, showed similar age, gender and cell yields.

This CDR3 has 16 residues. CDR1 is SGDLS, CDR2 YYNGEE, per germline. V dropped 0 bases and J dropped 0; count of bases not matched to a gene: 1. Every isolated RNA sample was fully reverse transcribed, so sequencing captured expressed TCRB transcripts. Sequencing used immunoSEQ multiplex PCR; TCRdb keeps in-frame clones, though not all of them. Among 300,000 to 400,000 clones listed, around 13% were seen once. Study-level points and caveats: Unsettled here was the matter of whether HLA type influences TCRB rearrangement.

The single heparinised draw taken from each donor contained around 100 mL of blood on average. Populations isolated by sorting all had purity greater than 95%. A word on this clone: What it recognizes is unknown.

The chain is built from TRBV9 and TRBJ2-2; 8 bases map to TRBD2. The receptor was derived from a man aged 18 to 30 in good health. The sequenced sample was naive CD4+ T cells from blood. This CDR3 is CASSVAGGTNTGELFF. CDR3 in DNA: TGTGCCAGCAGCGTAGCGGGGGGGACGAACACCGGGGAGCTGTTTTTT.